The entry that follows covers one T cell receptor (beta chain) sequence. V dropped 1 base and J dropped 8 bases, with 15 bases sitting between them. CDR3 size: 15 residues. Germline V gene lookup returns CDR1 MNHNS and CDR2 SASEGT. The sample belongs to a study of T cells in Graves' hyperthyroidism and ophthalmopathy. RNA transcripts gave rise to amplified TCR beta CDR3 regions. The TCR CDR3 was amplified in a first-round RT-PCR using the HTBI primer set. TCRdb analysed the multiplex PCR reads with MiXCR anew, one entry per CDR3 protein. The sample lists almost 250,000 distinct CDR3 sequences; roughly a quarter were seen once.

Sequencing was performed on blood. The genes are TRBV6-1 and TRBJ2-4; D possibly uses TRBD1 or TRBD2 (6 bases each). This TCR was recovered from a woman aged 40 to 50 with Graves' ophthalmopathy. CDR3: CASSEVAGEAYIQYF. The CDR3 DNA sequence: TGTGCCAGCAGTGAAGTAGCAGGGGAGGCGTACATTCAGTACTTC.